This T cell receptor (beta chain) is drawn from a study of early T cells in non-severe SARS-CoV-2 infection. The wider study: Bulk RNA from unsorted whole blood was sequenced; chains were unpaired.

This CDR3 region has 13 residues. Trimming left V 10 bases short and J 3 bases short, with 12 bases between. The germline V gene encodes CDR1 KGHSH and CDR2 LQKENI. General observations from the study: Database matching using VDJdb favored anti-spike CD8 responses, with private and CD4 specificities left missing.

Unique molecular identifiers were attached to individual cDNA molecules. One entry per CDR3 protein, called by TCRdb with MiXCR from the 5' RACE reads. The sample holds roughly 40,000 distinct CDR3 sequences; more than 6.5% are singletons and the top ten take 7% to 10%. This clonotype showed up many times. No antigen is known for it. The V gene is TRBV18, the J gene TRBJ2-2; D is ambiguous. The sequence came from an adult who was a healthcare worker with PCR-confirmed SARS-CoV-2 infection or an uninfected control (not recorded which). Sequenced material: whole blood. CDR3 amino acids: CAINIRDTGELFF. CDR3 bases: TGTGCCATCAATATCAGAGACACCGGGGAGCTGTTTTTT. Together with reference TRBV18 and TRBJ2-2, the CDR3 gives the full variable domain: NAGVMQNPRHLVRRRGQEARLRCSPMKGHSHVYWYRQLPEEGLKFMVYLQKENIIDESGMPKERFSAEFPKEGPSILRIQQVVRGDSAAYFCAINIRDTGELFFGEGSRLTVL.